This record covers a single T cell receptor (beta chain). The antigen is unknown. The sample originates from a study of T cell responses to AZD1222 COVID-19 vaccine. General study findings and limits: Mapped onto spike, vaccine-associated CD4 TCRs spanned it and were dominant at 160-218 and 743-854.

TCRdb keeps only in-frame clones here, not all; method: immunoSEQ multiplex PCR. This sample has roughly 110,000 clones; approximately 89% occur once, and the top ten carry under 5.5%. After removal of 3 bases from V and 7 bases from J, the junction contained 7 bases not matched to a gene. Germline V CDR1 and CDR2: LNHDA, SQIVND (reference sequence). This CDR3 spans 17 amino acids. Sequences were derived from peripheral blood, sampled on day 0 of AZD1222 vaccination. The J gene is TRBJ2-1, the V gene TRBV19; 15 nucleotides line up with TRBD2. The receptor comes from an adult in good health. The DNA for the CDR3 is TGTGCCAGTAGTATCACAGGACTAGCGGGGGGGAGGAATGAGCAGTTCTTC. This codes for CASSITGLAGGRNEQFF.